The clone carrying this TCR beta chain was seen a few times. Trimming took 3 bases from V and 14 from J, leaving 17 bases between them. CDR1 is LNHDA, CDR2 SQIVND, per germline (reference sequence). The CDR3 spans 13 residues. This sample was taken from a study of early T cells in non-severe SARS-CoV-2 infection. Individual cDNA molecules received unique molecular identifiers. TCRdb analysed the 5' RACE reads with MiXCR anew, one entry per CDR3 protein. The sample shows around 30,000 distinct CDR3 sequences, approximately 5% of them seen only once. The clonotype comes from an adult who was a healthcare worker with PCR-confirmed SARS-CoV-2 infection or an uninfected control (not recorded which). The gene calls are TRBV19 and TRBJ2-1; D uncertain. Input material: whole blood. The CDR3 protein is CASSISYTTSKFF. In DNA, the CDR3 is TGTGCCAGTAGTATCTCCTACACCACCTCTAAGTTCTTC. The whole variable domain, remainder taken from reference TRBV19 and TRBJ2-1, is DGGITQSPKYLFRKEGQNVTLSCEQNLNHDAMYWYRQDPGQGLRLIYYSQIVNDFQKGDIAEGYSVSREKKESFPLTVTSAQKNPTAFYLCASSISYTTSKFFGPGTRLTVL.